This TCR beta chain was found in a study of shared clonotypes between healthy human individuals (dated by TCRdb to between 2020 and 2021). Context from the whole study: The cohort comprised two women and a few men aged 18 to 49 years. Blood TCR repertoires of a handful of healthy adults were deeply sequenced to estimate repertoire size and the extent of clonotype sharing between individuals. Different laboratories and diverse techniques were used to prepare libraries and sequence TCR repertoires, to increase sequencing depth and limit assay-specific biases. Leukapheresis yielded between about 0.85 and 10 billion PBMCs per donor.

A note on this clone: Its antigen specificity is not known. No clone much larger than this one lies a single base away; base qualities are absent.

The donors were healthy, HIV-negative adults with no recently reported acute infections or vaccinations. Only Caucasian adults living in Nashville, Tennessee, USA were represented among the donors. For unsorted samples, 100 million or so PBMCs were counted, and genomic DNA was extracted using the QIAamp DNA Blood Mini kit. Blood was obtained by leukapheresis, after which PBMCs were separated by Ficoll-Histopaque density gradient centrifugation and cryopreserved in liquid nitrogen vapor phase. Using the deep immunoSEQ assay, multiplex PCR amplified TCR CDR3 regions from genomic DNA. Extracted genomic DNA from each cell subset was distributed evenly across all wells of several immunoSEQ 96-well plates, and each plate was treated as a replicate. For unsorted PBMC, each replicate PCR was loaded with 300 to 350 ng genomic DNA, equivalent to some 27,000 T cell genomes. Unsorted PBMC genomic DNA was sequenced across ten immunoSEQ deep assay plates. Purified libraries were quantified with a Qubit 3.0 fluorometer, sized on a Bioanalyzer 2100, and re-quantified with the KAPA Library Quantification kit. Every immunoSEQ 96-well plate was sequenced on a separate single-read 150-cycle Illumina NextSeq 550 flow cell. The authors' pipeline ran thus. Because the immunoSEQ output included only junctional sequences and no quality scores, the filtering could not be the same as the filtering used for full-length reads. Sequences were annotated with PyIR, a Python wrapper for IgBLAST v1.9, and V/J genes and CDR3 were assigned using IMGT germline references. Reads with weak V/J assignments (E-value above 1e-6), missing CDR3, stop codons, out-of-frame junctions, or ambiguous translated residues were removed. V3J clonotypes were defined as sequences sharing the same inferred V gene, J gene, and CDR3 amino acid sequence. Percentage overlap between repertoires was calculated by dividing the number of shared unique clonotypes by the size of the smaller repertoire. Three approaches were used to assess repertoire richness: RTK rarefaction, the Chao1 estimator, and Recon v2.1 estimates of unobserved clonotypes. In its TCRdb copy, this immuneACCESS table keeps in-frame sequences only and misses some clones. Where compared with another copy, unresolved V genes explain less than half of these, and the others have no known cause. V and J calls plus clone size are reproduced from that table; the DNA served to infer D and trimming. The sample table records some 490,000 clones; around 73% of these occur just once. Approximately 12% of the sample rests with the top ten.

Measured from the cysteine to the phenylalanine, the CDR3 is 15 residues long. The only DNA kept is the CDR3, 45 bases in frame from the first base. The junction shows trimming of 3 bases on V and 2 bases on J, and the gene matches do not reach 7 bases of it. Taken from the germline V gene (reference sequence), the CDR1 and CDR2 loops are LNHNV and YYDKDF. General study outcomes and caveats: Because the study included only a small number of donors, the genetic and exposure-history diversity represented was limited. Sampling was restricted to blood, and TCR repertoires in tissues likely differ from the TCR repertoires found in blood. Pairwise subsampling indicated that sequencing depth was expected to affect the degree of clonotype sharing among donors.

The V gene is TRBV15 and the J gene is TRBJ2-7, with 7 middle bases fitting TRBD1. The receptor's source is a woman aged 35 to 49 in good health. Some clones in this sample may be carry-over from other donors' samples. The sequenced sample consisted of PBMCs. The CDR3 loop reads CATSRRQGAPYEQYF. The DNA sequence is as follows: TGTGCCACCAGCAGGAGACAGGGCGCTCCCTACGAGCAGTACTTC.